The 11 T cell receptor beta chains below come from one sample, sequenced in a study of blood T cell repertoires in COVID-19. Assay used: immunoSEQ multiplex PCR; TCRdb lists only in-frame clones, some missing. The data hold a few hundred thousand clones, with approximately 91% observed a single time. Sequenced material: peripheral blood. Source of these receptors: a man aged 50 to 59 with acute or convalescent COVID-19.

The chain employs TRBV11-1 and TRBJ2-1, with D perhaps matching TRBD1 (6 bases). The CDR3 covers 14 residues. Per the germline V gene, CDR1 is SGHAT and CDR2 is FQDESV (reference sequence). Trimming pared 4 bases from V and 5 bases from J, leaving 12 bases between. The CDR3, as DNA: TGTGCCAGCAGCTCGAGGGGGAACCACAATGAGCAGTTCTTC. Encoded protein: CASSSRGNHNEQFF. Drawing the rest from reference TRBV11-1 and TRBJ2-1, the complete variable domain is EAEVAQSPRYKITEKSQAVAFWCDPISGHATLYWYRQILGQGPELLVQFQDESVVDDSQLPKDRFSAERLKGVDSTLKIQPAELGDSAMYLCASSSRGNHNEQFFGPGTRLTVL.

The rearrangement uses TRBV5-1 and TRBJ1-1; maybe TRBD1 (6 bases). The CDR3 is made up of 13 amino acids. The germline V gene encodes CDR1 SGHRS and CDR2 YFSETQ. V gave up 2 bases and J gave up 11 bases, with 16 bases separating them. CDR3 coding DNA: TGCGCCAGCAGCTTACAGGGTAGTGATCGGGCTTTCTTT. Translation: CASSLQGSDRAFF.

In nucleotides, the CDR3 is TGTGCCAGCAGCGTAGCCCCGTCAGAGAACACCGGGGAGCTGTTTTTT. It codes for CASSVAPSENTGELFF. The V call is TRBV9, the J call TRBJ2-2; D remains ambiguous. In germline, CDR1 is SGDLS, CDR2 YYNGEE. Trimming removed 0 bases from V and 1 base from J, with 10 bases in between. The CDR3 runs to 16 residues.

The chain combines TRBV18 with TRBJ1-1, with a weak D call TRBD1 (5 bases). CDR3 length equals 15 residues. V lost 4 bases to trimming and J lost 5 bases, with 17 bases between them. From germline, CDR1 is KGHSH and CDR2 LQKENI. CDR3 protein: CASSHDRDSGTEAFF. DNA for the CDR3: TGTGCCAGCTCACACGACAGAGACAGCGGGACTGAAGCTTTCTTT.

The genes are TRBV6-5 and TRBJ1-4; no reliable D call. The ends were cut back, 0 bases at V and 8 bases at J, with 7 bases in the middle. Germline V gives CDR1 MNHEY, CDR2 SVGAGI. The CDR3 totals 13 residues. The CDR3 spells CASSYSTGEKLFF. The CDR3 DNA reads as TGTGCCAGCAGTTACTCTACGGGAGAAAAACTGTTTTTT.

The genes are TRBV4-1 and TRBJ1-3; TRBD1 is a possible D gene (5 bases). The CDR3 has 17 residues. The germline CDR1 and CDR2 sequences are MGHRA and YSYEKL. Trimming shortened V by 0 bases and J by 2 bases, and 14 bases separated the two germline ends. The CDR3: CASSQEDIRTTGNTIYF. CDR3 DNA sequence: TGCGCCAGCAGCCAAGAGGACATCCGGACCACTGGAAACACCATATATTTT.

The V call is TRBV2, the J call TRBJ1-2; tentative D call: TRBD1 (6 bases). V was cut by 4 bases and J by 0 bases, with 12 bases left in between. This CDR3 contains 15 residues. CDR1 and CDR2 from the germline V gene are SNHLY and FYNNEI. CDR3 DNA sequence: TGTGCCAGCAGTGTCGGCCAGGGGACTAACTATGGCTACACCTTC. Protein sequence: CASSVGQGTNYGYTF.

The chain recombines TRBV9 with TRBJ2-5, with 7 positions matching TRBD2. The DNA end is a closer match to TRBJ2-7, so the J assignment may be wrong. The CDR3 totals 12 residues. From germline, CDR1 is SGDLS and CDR2 YYNGEE. CDR3 DNA sequence: TGTGCCAGCAGCCCCGGGGGGTACGAGCAGTACTTC. This gives the protein CASSPGGYEQYF.

The chain carries TRBV6-1 and TRBJ2-3, with unresolved D. The CDR3 length is 15 residues. With 3 bases removed from V and 4 bases from J, the gap between germline ends came to 14 bases. In germline, CDR1 is MNHNS, CDR2 SASEGT. The CDR3 spells CASSDLTRRADTQYF. CDR3 DNA: TGTGCCAGCAGTGATCTCACCCGACGGGCAGATACGCAGTATTTT.

The chain uses TRBV5-6 and TRBJ2-2; D unclear. The V end was cut by 0 bases, the J end by 7 bases, with 10 bases between. The CDR3 runs to 14 residues. Germline CDR1 is SGHDT and CDR2 is YYEEEE. The CDR3 nucleotides are TGTGCCAGCAGCTTGGCCGGTCTCGGCGGGGAGCTGTTTTTT. Residues: CASSLAGLGGELFF.

The chain couples TRBV11-2 to TRBJ2-5, with 7 bases that match TRBD2. The CDR3 is made up of 16 amino acids. CDR1 is SGHAT, CDR2 FQNNGV, per germline. Germline trimming cut 4 bases from V and 2 bases from J; bases unmatched to any gene: 10. CDR3 nucleotide sequence: TGTGCCAGCAGCTCCCCCGGGTGGGGGGGGCAAGAGACCCAGTACTTC. Translation gives CASSSPGWGGQETQYF.